This T cell receptor beta chain was recorded in a study of shared clonotypes between healthy human individuals (dated by TCRdb to between 2020 and 2021). Notes on the research overall: The cohort included three men and a couple of women between 18 and 49 years of age. To estimate repertoire size and how much clonotypes are shared between individuals, the study performed deep sequencing of blood TCR repertoires from about five healthy adults. Libraries were prepared and TCR repertoires were sequenced by different laboratories using diverse techniques, in order to increase sequencing depth and limit assay-specific biases. Between about 0.8 and 9 billion PBMCs per donor were obtained by leukapheresis. Overall study results and their limits: Based on pairwise subsampling, the degree of clonotype sharing among donors was expected to be affected by sequencing depth. Sampling was restricted to blood, and TCR repertoires in tissue are likely to differ from TCR repertoires in blood. The small number of donors limited the genetic and exposure-history diversity represented.

Concerning this clone: What this receptor recognizes is not known. A far larger clone is only one base removed, so a read error is likely. This CDR3 is also generated by other DNA sequences in the sample.

The donors were healthy, HIV-negative adults with no recently reported acute infections or vaccinations. All donors were Caucasian adults living in Nashville, Tennessee, USA. For unsorted samples, around 90 million PBMCs were counted, and genomic DNA was extracted using the QIAamp DNA Blood Mini kit. After blood collection by leukapheresis, PBMCs were isolated using Ficoll-Histopaque density gradient centrifugation and then cryopreserved in the vapor phase of liquid nitrogen. Using the deep immunoSEQ assay, multiplex PCR amplified TCR CDR3 regions from genomic DNA. Extracted genomic DNA from each cell subset was spread evenly across all wells of several immunoSEQ 96-well plates, with each plate serving as a replicate. For unsorted PBMC, 300 ng genomic DNA, equal to tens of thousands of T cell genomes, was loaded into each replicate PCR. Ten immunoSEQ deep assay plates were used to sequence the unsorted PBMC genomic DNA. Purified libraries were quantified with a Qubit 3.0 fluorometer, sized on a Bioanalyzer 2100, and re-quantified with the KAPA Library Quantification kit. Every immunoSEQ 96-well plate was sequenced on a separate single-read 150-cycle Illumina NextSeq 550 flow cell. Processing in the source paper ran as follows. Because only junctional sequences without quality scores were contained in the immunoSEQ output, filtering matching that applied to full-length reads could not be performed. To assign V/J genes and CDR3, sequences were annotated using PyIR, a Python wrapper for IgBLAST v1.9, with IMGT germline references. Reads were filtered out if the reads had weak V/J assignments (E-value above 1e-6), no CDR3, stop codons, out-of-frame junctions, or ambiguous translated residues. V3J clonotypes were defined by identical inferred V gene, J gene, and CDR3 amino acid sequence. The percentage overlap between two repertoires was calculated by dividing the number of shared unique clonotypes by the size of the smaller repertoire. RTK rarefaction, the Chao1 estimator, and Recon v2.1 estimates of unobserved clonotypes were used to assess repertoire richness. TCRdb's version of the immuneACCESS table is confined to in-frame rearrangements and falls short of the full clone set. An unresolved V gene accounts for under half of the shortfall where checked; the remainder is of unknown origin. The D gene and trimming were derived from the DNA, and the V and J assignments and clone size from that table. The sample table shows some 530,000 clones, and around 73% are seen once. The ten largest account for about 11% of the sample.

CDR3 length: 14 amino acids, cysteine to phenylalanine. Of all the DNA, just the CDR3 is kept, 42 bases in frame from base 1. Trimming takes 2 bases from V and 8 bases from J, and the germline ends sit 14 bases apart. For CDR1 and CDR2, the germline V gene lists SGDLS and YYNGEE. This sequence uses TRBV9 and TRBJ2-1, and TRBD2 may be the D gene, going by 6 matching bases. This receptor was taken from a woman aged 40 to 55 in good health. Some clones in this sample may be carry-over from other donors' samples. The sequenced sample consisted of PBMCs. Here the CDR3 is given as CASSVSGRRDEQFF. Here is the DNA: TGTGCCAGCAGCGTGAGCGGTAGGAGGGATGAGCAGTTCTTC.